The rows below give T cell receptor beta chains drawn from one sample of a study of OX40 agonist ivuxolimab in advanced cancers. Sequencing used immunoSEQ multiplex PCR; TCRdb keeps in-frame clones, though not all of them. The sample gives about 120,000 clones, 85% to 90% of which show up once; roughly 0.59% is in the top ten. Sequencing was performed on CD4+ or CD8+ T cells sorted from blood, taken in a trial of the OX40 agonist ivuxolimab. These receptors all come from an adult with an advanced solid tumor such as melanoma, head and neck, liver or kidney cancer. Both conserved end residues are part of each CDR3. D genes are given only for firm matches. A row's size may be missing; if present it is once, few, many or a size class.

v_gene	abundance	j_gene	d_gene	CDR3aa	CDR3nt
TRBV29-1	.	TRBJ2-4	.	CSVEPQMNIQYF	TGCAGCGTTGAACCCCAGATGAACATTCAGTACTTC
TRBV28	once	TRBJ2-1	.	CASSLAQGGYNEQFF	TGTGCCAGCAGTTTAGCACAGGGGGGGTACAATGAGCAGTTCTTC
TRBV11-3	.	TRBJ2-1	.	CASSLRPGSPYNEQFF	TGTGCCAGCAGCCTCCGCCCGGGGTCCCCCTATAATGAGCAGTTCTTC
TRBV7-2	.	TRBJ1-2	.	CASSSPGIYGYTF	TGTGCCAGCAGCTCCCCAGGTATCTATGGCTACACCTTC
TRBV6-5	.	TRBJ1-3	TRBD1	CASSYTGTVSGNTIYF	TGTGCCAGCAGTTACACCGGGACAGTCTCTGGAAACACCATATATTTT
TRBV6-5	.	TRBJ2-5	.	CASSPYNRDQETQYF	TGTGCCAGCAGCCCCTATAACAGGGACCAAGAGACCCAGTACTTC
TRBV27	.	TRBJ1-2	.	CASSNDGNYGYTF	TGTGCCAGCAGTAACGACGGGAACTATGGCTACACCTTC
TRBV7-9	.	TRBJ2-7	TRBD2	CASSPGGGYEQYF	TGTGCCAGCAGCCCGGGGGGGGGCTACGAGCAGTACTTC
TRBV18	.	TRBJ1-4	.	CASSPATSGEKLFF	TGTGCCAGCTCACCTGCGACCTCGGGGGAAAAACTGTTTTTT
TRBV7-3	.	TRBJ1-1	.	CASSPGGTEAFF	TGTGCCAGCAGCCCGGGGGGCACTGAAGCTTTCTTT
TRBV9	.	TRBJ2-1	.	CASSVSPNIQYNEQFF	TGTGCCAGCAGCGTATCACCGAACATCCAATACAATGAGCAGTTCTTC
TRBV7-3	few	TRBJ1-2	.	CASSPYGGSYGYTF	TGTGCCAGCAGCCCTTACGGTGGGTCCTATGGCTACACCTTC